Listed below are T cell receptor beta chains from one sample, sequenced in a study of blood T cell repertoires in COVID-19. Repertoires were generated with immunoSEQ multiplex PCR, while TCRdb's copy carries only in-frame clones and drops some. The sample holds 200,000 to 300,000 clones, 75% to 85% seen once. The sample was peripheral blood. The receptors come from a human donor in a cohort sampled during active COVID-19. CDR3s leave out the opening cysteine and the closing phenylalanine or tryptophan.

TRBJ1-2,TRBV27,ASSSTQGAGYT
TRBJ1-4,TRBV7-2,ASSLRPSGGEKLF
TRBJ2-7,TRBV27,ASSPGSYEQY
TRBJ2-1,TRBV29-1,SYQLASGPGEQF
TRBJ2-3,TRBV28,ASRDRGSRTDTQY
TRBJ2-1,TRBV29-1,SVKTGGDEQF
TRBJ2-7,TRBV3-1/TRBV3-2,ASSQQATLSHEQY
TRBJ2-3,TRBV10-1,ASSVRRLRSGDTQY
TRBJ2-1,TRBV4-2,ASSPPTGTYNEQF
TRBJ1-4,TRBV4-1,ASSRTGLGTNEKLF
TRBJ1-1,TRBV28,ASSGEGGNTEAF
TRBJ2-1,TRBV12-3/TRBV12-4,ASGTGALGRF
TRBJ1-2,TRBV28,ASRFPLGAQDYGYT
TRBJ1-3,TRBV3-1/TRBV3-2,ASSPDRMLGNTIY
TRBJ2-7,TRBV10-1,ASSDRGNPYEQY
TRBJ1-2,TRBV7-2,ASSLARVGNYGYT
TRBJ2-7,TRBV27,ASSLWGTTYEQY
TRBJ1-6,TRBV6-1,ASSEHSRGSGSPLH
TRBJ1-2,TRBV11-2,ATSGGDYGYT
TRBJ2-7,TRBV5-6,ASSLGRGLYEQY
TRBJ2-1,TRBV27,ASSRRGTGSYNEQF
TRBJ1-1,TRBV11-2,ASSFSRETAF
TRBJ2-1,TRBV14,ASSQSLAGANEQF
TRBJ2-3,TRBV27,ASSSYRGSDTQY
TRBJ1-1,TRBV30,AWAGGRTEAF
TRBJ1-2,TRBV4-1,ASSQDRTDGYT
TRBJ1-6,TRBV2,ASSGASSYNSPLH
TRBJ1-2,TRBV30,AWGRDRPYGYT
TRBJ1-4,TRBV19,ASRMRTARDEKLF
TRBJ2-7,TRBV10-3,AISPGENDREQY
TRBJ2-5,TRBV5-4,ASSPQAGGNQETQY
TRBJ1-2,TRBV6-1,ASSEGYRGAYGYT
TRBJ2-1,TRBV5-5,ASSLLAGGQDEQF
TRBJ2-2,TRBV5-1,ASGTGEHTGELF
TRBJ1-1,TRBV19,ASSMLGGRGNTEAF
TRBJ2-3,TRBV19,ASSMLEAGGGDTQY
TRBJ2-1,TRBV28,ASTQNRGEMF
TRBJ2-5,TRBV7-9,ANDRDLQETQY
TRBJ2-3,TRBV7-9,ASSPAPSGGAGGQY
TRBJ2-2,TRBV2,ASSGTGETGELF
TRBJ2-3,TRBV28,ASSYFGTQY
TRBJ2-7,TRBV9,ASSSGQGGYEQY
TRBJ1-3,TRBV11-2,ASSLLGNTIY
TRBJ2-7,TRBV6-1,ASSDEMTGFSSYEQY